This T cell receptor beta chain was sequenced in a study of blood T cells in healthy people across ages. The wider study: Roughly one uniquely barcoded beta molecule per two T cells was captured. Notes on the study in general: Both higher diversity and more naive CD4+ cells marked long-lived donors when set against aged donors. Calculation of diversity from one million T cells yielded estimates considered to be underestimates.

Donors were healthy Caucasian individuals from Russia aged roughly 6 to 95. Germline CDR1 and CDR2: DFQATT and SNEGSKA (reference sequence). This CDR3 is built from 18 residues. The germline V and J ends were trimmed by 3 bases and 3 bases, with 26 bases remaining between them. Worth noting for this clonotype: The antigen is unknown.

PCR was performed a second time for about 7 to 12 cycles using a sample-barcoded 5' primer and a J-beta primer mix. TCRdb fed the 5' RACE reads into MiXCR, producing one record per CDR3 protein. The sample consists of some 690,000 distinct CDR3 sequences, 22% of them appearing once. This clonotype originated in a man in his sixties or seventies in good health. Sequenced input: blood. This rearrangement joins TRBV20-1 to TRBJ1-1; D unresolved. The CDR3 bases are TGCAGTGCTAGCCGTATCCGGGTCCCCCCGTTCCGTGACACTGAAGCTTTCTTT. It codes for CSASRIRVPPFRDTEAFF.